The clone carrying this T cell receptor (beta chain) was counted many times. Its antigen is unidentified. The data were taken from a study of CD8 T cells in ankylosing spondylitis. Study observations and caveats: From matched ankylosing spondylitis synovial fluid, disease-linked clones were reportedly recovered at significantly enriched levels.

TCRdb reprocessed the 5' RACE reads with MiXCR, giving one entry per CDR3 protein. The sample lists about 130,000 distinct CDR3 sequences, about 7.3% occurring once. This CDR3 comprises 14 residues. Germline CDR1 LGHDT, CDR2 YNNKEL (reference sequence). V lost 5 bases and J 4 bases, leaving 11 bases between the germline ends. This TCR came from a female donor with ankylosing spondylitis or in good health (not recorded which). The chain carries TRBV3-1 and TRBJ2-2; either TRBD1 or TRBD2 may fit D (5 bases each). The sequencing sample was made of blood, either unsorted or a sorted T cell fraction (not recorded which). Here the CDR3 reads CASSNRGSTGELFF. The CDR3 DNA reads TGTGCCAGCAGCAATCGGGGCTCCACCGGGGAGCTGTTTTTT.